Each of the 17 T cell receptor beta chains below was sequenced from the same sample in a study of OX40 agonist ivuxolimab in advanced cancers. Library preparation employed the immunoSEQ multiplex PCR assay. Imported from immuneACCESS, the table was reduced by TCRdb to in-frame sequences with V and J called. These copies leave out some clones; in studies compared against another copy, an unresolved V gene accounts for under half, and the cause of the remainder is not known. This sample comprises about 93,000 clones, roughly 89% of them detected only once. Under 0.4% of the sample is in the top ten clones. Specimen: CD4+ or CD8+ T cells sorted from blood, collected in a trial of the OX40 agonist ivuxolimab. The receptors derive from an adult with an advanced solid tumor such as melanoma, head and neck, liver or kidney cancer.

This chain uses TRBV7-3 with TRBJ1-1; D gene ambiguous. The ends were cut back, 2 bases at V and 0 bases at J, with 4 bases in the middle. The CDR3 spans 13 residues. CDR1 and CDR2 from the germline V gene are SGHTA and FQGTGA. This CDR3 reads CASSLQMNTEAFF. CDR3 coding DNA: TGTGCCAGCAGCTTACAGATGAACACTGAAGCTTTCTTT.

The CDR3 DNA is TGTGCCAGCAGCCCAAAACCGGGGCGTGAGCAGTACTTC. It specifies CASSPKPGREQYF. The chain employs TRBV7-2 and TRBJ2-7; either TRBD1 or TRBD2 may fit D (5 bases each). Trimming shortened V by 5 bases and J by 7 bases, and 15 bases separated the two germline ends. The CDR3 is 13 amino acids. Germline V gene data show CDR1 as SGHTA and CDR2 as FQGNSA.

The CDR3 reads CASSRGWEQNTEAFF. As DNA, the CDR3 is TGTGCCAGCTCCCGGGGTTGGGAACAGAACACTGAAGCTTTCTTT. The V gene is TRBV18, the J gene TRBJ1-1; no clear D gene. CDR1 is KGHSH, CDR2 LQKENI, per germline. This CDR3 region has 15 residues. V gave up 6 bases and J gave up 1 base, with 15 bases separating them.

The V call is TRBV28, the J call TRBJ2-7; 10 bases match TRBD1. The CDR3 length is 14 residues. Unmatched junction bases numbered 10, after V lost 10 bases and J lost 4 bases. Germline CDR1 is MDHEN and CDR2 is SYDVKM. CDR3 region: CATFARQGAYEQYF. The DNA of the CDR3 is TGTGCCACCTTCGCAAGACAGGGGGCTTACGAGCAGTACTTC.

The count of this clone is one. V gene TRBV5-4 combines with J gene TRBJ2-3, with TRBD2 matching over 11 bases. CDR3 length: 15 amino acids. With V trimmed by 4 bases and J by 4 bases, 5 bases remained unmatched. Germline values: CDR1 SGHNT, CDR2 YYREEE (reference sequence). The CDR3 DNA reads TGTGCCAGCAGCCAAACTAGCGGGAGCGCAGATACGCAGTATTTT. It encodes CASSQTSGSADTQYF. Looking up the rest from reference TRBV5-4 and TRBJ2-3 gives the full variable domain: ETGVTQSPTHLIKTRGQQVTLRCSSQSGHNTVSWYQQALGQGPQFIFQYYREEENGRGNFPPRFSGLQFPNYSSELNVNALELDDSALYLCASSQTSGSADTQYFGPGTRLTVL.

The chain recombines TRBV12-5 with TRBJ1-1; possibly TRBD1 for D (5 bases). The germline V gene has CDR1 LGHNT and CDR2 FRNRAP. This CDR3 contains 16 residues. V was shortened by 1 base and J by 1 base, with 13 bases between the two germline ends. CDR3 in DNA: TGTGCTAGTGGTTTGGGGGACTCCCTCTGGAACACTGAAGCTTTCTTT. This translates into CASGLGDSLWNTEAFF.

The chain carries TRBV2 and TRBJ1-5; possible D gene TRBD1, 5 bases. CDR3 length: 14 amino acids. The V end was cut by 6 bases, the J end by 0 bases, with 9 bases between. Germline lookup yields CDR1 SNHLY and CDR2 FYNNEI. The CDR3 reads CASRQDYSNQPQHF. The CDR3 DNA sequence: TGTGCCAGCAGACAGGACTATAGCAATCAGCCCCAGCATTTT.

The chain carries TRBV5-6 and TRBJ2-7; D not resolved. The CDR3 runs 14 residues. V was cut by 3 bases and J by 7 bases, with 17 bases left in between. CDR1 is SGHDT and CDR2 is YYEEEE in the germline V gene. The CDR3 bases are TGTGCCAGCAGCTCGAACCGGGCCCGTGTAGAGCAGTACTTC. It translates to CASSSNRARVEQYF. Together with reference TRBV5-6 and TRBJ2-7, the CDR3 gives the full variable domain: DAGVTQSPTHLIKTRGQQVTLRCSPKSGHDTVSWYQQALGQGPQFIFQYYEEEERQRGNFPDRFSGHQFPNYSSELNVNALLLGDSALYLCASSSNRARVEQYFGPGTRLTVT.

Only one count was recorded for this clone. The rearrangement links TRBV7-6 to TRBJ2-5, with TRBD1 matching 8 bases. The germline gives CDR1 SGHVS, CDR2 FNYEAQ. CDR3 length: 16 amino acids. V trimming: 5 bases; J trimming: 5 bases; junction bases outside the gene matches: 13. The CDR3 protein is CASSPAGRGRTETQYF. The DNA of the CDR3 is TGTGCCAGCAGCCCCGCGGGCAGGGGGCGAACTGAGACCCAGTACTTC.

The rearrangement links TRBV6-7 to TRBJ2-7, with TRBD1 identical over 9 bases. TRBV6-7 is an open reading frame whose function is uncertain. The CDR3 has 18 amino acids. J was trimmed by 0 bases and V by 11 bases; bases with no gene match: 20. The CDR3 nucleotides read TGTGCCGCTCCCATAACCGGGACAGGGAAAAAGGACTCCTACGAGCAGTACTTC. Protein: CAAPITGTGKKDSYEQYF.

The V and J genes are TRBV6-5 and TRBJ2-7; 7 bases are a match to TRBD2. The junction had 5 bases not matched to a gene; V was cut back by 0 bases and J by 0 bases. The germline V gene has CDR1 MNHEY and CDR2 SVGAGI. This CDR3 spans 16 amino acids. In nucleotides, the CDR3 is TGTGCCAGCAGTTACTCGGGCAGGGAGGGCTCCTACGAGCAGTACTTC. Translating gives CASSYSGREGSYEQYF.

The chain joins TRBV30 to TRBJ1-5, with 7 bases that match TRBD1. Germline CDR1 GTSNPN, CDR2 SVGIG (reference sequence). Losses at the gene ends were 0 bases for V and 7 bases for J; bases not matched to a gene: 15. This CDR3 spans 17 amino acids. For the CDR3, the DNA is TGTGCCTGGAGTGTCAAGGGGGCGTATTGGACGGAACAGCCCCAGCATTTT. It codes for CAWSVKGAYWTEQPQHF.

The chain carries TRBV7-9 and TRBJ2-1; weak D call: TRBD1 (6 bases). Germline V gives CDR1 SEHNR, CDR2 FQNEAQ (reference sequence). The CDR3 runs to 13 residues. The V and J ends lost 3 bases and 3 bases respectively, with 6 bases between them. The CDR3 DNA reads TGTGCCAGCAGCTTCAGGGGCTACAATGAGCAGTTCTTC. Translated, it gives CASSFRGYNEQFF.

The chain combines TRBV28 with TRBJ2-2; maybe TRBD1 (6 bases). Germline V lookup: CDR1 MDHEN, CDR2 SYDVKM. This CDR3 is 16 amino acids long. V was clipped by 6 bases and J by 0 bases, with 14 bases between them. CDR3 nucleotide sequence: TGTGCCAGCAGGATGTTGGACAGTACGAACACCGGGGAGCTGTTTTTT. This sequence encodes CASRMLDSTNTGELFF.

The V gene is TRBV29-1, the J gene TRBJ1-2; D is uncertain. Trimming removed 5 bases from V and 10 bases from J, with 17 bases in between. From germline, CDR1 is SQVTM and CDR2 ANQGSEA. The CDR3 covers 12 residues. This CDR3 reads CSVFDILGDYTF. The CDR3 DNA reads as TGCAGCGTTTTCGACATCCTTGGGGACTACACCTTC.

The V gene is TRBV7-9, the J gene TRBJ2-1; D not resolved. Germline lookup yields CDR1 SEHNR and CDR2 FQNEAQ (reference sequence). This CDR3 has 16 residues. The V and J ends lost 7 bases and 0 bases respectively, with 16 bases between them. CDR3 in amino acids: CASNRPVEYSYNEQFF. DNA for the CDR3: TGTGCCAGCAACCGACCCGTCGAGTACTCCTACAATGAGCAGTTCTTC. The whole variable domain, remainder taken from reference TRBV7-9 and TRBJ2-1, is DTGVSQNPRHKITKRGQNVTFRCDPISEHNRLYWYRQTLGQGPEFLTYFQNEAQLEKSRLLSDRFSAERPKGSFSTLEIQRTEQGDSAMYLCASNRPVEYSYNEQFFGPGTRLTVL.

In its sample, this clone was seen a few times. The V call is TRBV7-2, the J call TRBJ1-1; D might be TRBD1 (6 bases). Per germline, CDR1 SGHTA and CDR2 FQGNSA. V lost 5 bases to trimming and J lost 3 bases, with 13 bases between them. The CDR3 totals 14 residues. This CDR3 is CASSSRDIDTEAFF. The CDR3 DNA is TGTGCCAGCAGCAGCCGGGACATCGACACTGAAGCTTTCTTT.